Sequencing of this TCR beta chain was carried out in a study of T cells in Graves' hyperthyroidism and ophthalmopathy. The study excluded patients with uncontrolled infection, other autoimmune disease, pregnancy or lactation. Researchers took RNA transcripts and amplified the TCR beta CDR3 regions from them. In the first-round RT-PCR of the TCR CDR3, the HTBI primer set was used. TCRdb re-analysed the multiplex PCR reads in MiXCR, keeping a single row per CDR3 protein. The sample shows roughly 380,000 distinct CDR3 sequences, 19% of them seen only once. Germline values: CDR1 SGHDN, CDR2 FVKESK. The CDR3 contains 18 residues. Germline trimming cut 5 bases from V and 4 bases from J; bases unmatched to any gene: 11.

This chain links TRBV14 with TRBJ2-2; 12 nucleotides agree with TRBD2. This receptor was identified in a woman in her late teens or twenties with Graves' hyperthyroidism. Sequencing was performed on blood. The CDR3 bases are TGTGCCAGCAGCAAGGGACTAGCGGGCCCTCGGGTCACCGGGGAGCTGTTTTTT. It is translated as CASSKGLAGPRVTGELFF.